The present T cell receptor (beta chain) was sequenced within a study of cytomegalovirus exposure and HLA in healthy donors (dated by TCRdb to about 2017). About the study as a whole: In an earlier analysis of several hundred of the donors, about 270 Gb of sequence data and just under 120 million unique TCR beta sequences from about 179 million T cells were reported. To study patterns of TCR occurrence, a later analysis re-analyzed previously published TCR beta repertoires from 666 donors and added high-resolution HLA genotyping. Among some 410 genotyped donors of the cohort, an average of about 240,000 unique TCR beta nucleotide sequences were sequenced per donor, 15% to 20% of them non-productive. The study was designed to test whether signatures of past pathogen exposure could be identified by cataloging public T cell receptors. Class I and class II HLA loci were covered by the typing at four-digit resolution. Using immunosequencing, the study profiled T cell repertoires from around 680 subjects and related those repertoires to cytomegalovirus serostatus. The study combined high-throughput TCR immunosequencing, statistical association of individual TCRs with disease status, and machine learning to predict cytomegalovirus infection status. Of the roughly 400 genotyped donors, approximately 80% were placed in the genetic ancestry cluster associated with self-reported Caucasian donors. A later genetic analysis took genome-wide SNP genotypes for about 55% of the 666 donors and used that subset as a discovery cohort. The later analysis used no new phenotypic data to find candidate immune exposures, relying instead on TCR beta sequences and their occurrence across donors. Donor age, sex, ethnicity and CMV serostatus were collected together with the repertoire data. Roughly five DR-DQ haplotypes were treated as single units for association and clustering because of strong linkage in the cohort. Typing coverage differed by locus: A, B, C, DRB1 and DQB1 were typed in roughly 629-630 donors, DQA1 in 500 to 550, DPA1 in around 580, and DPB1 in just under 480. Every repertoire in the discovery cohort had been generated on one and the same sequencing platform. Along with the approximately 600-subject first cohort, a separate validation cohort of 120 different subjects was used. An early release that covered about 600 HLA-typed donors contained 250 to 350 gigabases of sequencing data and tens of millions of unique TCR sequences. To decide whether each TCR beta V gene segment behaved as functional or pseudogenic, an earlier analysis of approximately 600 of the donors relied on high-throughput TCR beta sequencing. On the study overall, not on this receptor specifically: In a later analysis, over 15,000 TCR beta sequences were associated with specific HLA alleles at a false discovery rate of 0.05. According to a later analysis, parvovirus B19, influenza, CMV and Epstein-Barr virus appeared linked to several top co-occurrence clusters. Linkage disequilibrium might explain the correlated functional status among segregating V segments, but an unknown experimental factor could not be ruled out. For the cohort, immune exposure information was limited to CMV serostatus. It was suggested by the authors that the approach could potentially be generalized to other disease states and immunological phenotypes. The classifier was reported to diagnose cytomegalovirus status with high specificity and sensitivity in both the original cohort and the validation cohort. An earlier analysis of 587 of the donors showed that most TCR beta V segments appeared in productive rearrangements either about 87% or about 30% of the time, which broadly matched IMGT annotations. A later genetic analysis associated a missense DCLRE1C variant with V-gene and J-gene trimming of TCR beta chains, and an independent cohort replicated the association. A further reported finding was that TCR beta sequences accurately predicted the HLA-A and HLA-B alleles for most subjects in the first cohort. Because HLA typing was unavailable for some donors at each locus, only the typed subset was used in association tests. A later analysis found that TCR association rates varied across HLA loci, with DRB1 alleles showing the most associated TCRs and HLA-C alleles the fewest. Because counts were too low, about 18 rarely observed V segments, including chromosome 9 orphons, were excluded from the earlier analysis of some 540 of the donors. In a later analysis, HLA-associated TCR beta chains showed more clonal expansion and lower generation probabilities than non-associated chains that were equally common. In this cohort, only TCR beta chains were sequenced, and detectable features were limited by the absence of alpha or paired-chain data. In vitro tests confirmed that three of the cytomegalovirus-associated TCR beta chains recognize cytomegalovirus antigens. Compared with the approximately 670-donor mean, donors in an Asian-associated ancestry cluster had fewer N-insertions in productive TCRs, according to a later genetic analysis. A total of about 150 TCR beta chains were listed by the study as associated with cytomegalovirus. When HLA alleles, especially DR and DQ, strongly co-occurred, attributing TCR associations to individual alleles was difficult. Presence/absence analyses assumed roughly uniform sequencing depth across donors, an assumption that may not hold. A cluster of highly shared sequence variants was judged likely to be a technical artifact of the sequencing pipeline. While some public TCRs were present in many individuals, most TCR sequences turned up only very rarely across donors. According to a later analysis, most CMV-associated TCR beta chains appeared to be HLA-restricted, and the HLA associations seemed to be driven largely by CMV exposure.

In total, approximately 610 healthy bone marrow donors made up the cohort. At the time of sampling, every cohort member was nominally healthy, though immune exposures that went unrecorded were likely present. The donor was CMV seropositive and belonged to the group of 250 to 300 seropositive cohort members. A peripheral blood sample was provided by each donor, and peripheral blood mononuclear cells were used for TCR beta sequencing. Genomic DNA was extracted from the blood cell samples with the Qiagen DNeasy Blood Extraction Kit. The library relied on the immunoSEQ multiplex PCR assay. For the multiplex PCR, a mixture combining 60 forward primers for TCR Vbeta segments and 13 reverse primers for TCR Jbeta segments was used. A multiplex PCR assay on genomic DNA amplified the CDR3 region of rearranged TCR beta genes. The Illumina HiSeq System was used to sequence the amplified TCR beta libraries as 87-base-pair reads. The published analysis was carried out like this. In a later analysis, tens of millions of unique TCR beta chains were counted across the approximately 620 repertoires, and approximately 11 million of these chains were shared by at least two donors. Raw reads were error-corrected and collapsed into unique sequences with a nearest-neighbor algorithm that merged closely related sequences to remove PCR and sequencing errors. To assign V, D and J gene segments, CDR3 sequences were aligned to IMGT reference sequences. For a sequence to be retained, at least a six-nucleotide match to both a V gene segment and a J gene segment was required. Rearrangements were classified as productive when the CDR3 lacked stop codons and remained in frame with V and J, and all other rearrangements were classified as non-productive. CDR3 was defined by IMGT convention, running from the second conserved V-encoded cysteine to the conserved J-encoded phenylalanine. In an earlier analysis of around 540 of the donors, sequences lacking an unambiguous match to a single V gene segment were excluded. In an earlier analysis of some 590 of the donors, V segments were called functional above 56.7% productive rearrangements and were called segregating when the between-donor standard deviation exceeded 5%. A statistical classification framework was built for diagnosing cytomegalovirus status from the catalog of TCR beta chain sequences. V and J gene assignment, in a later analysis, came from comparing TCR nucleotide sequences with IMGT/GENE-DB human TR gene sequences. Using the TCRdist pipeline, a later analysis assigned CDR3 sequences along with most-parsimonious VDJ recombination scenarios. In a later analysis, each TCR beta chain was defined by its CDR3 amino acid sequence together with its V-gene family, and reads lacking a unique V-gene family were excluded. In a later analysis, nearly 600 highly shared, low-generation-probability nucleotide sequences were removed to address suspected cross-contamination and a sequencing artifact. A later analysis calculated a clonal expansion index for each public chain from normalized within-repertoire ranks of inferred template counts. In a later analysis, generation probabilities were computed with a VDJ recombination model fitted to out-of-frame rearrangements, and the resulting probabilities were checked against IGoR. In a later analysis, TCR-TCR, TCR-HLA and TCR-CMV co-occurrence was scored with hypergeometric tests, and a repertoire-size bias correction was applied to TCR pairs. A later analysis estimated false discovery rates by permuting HLA or CMV assignments 20 times. A later analysis grouped co-occurring TCRs with DBSCAN, adding TCRdist sequence similarity when clustering within HLA-allele-positive subsets. Repertoires with fewer than 30,000 or more than 120,000 public chains were left out of co-occurrence clustering, as were a handful of repertoires with anomalous nucleotide sharing. In TCRdb, the immuneACCESS table is reduced to in-frame sequences with V and J assigned. These tables do not hold every clone; where another copy was compared, an unresolved V gene accounts for under half, and the others remain unexplained. That table furnishes V, J and clone size, whereas the DNA furnished D and trimming. The sample includes some 140,000 clones, with over 60% observed a single time. Around 1.3% of the sample is in the top ten clones.

Concerning this clone: The clone's antigen remains unknown. Per-base qualities were not stored, and no clone one base away is much larger.

Sequencing used PBMCs. The source is a male donor in good health and CMV-seropositive.

The DNA reads as follows: TGTGCCAGCAGTTATAGGACAGGAAAAACCTACGAGCAGTACTTC. This is translated as CASSYRTGKTYEQYF. The sequence joins TRBV6-5 to TRBJ2-7, with 7 middle bases fitting TRBD1. The CDR3 contains 15 residues, cysteine and phenylalanine counted. Only the CDR3 region is kept as DNA, spanning 45 bases read in frame from base 1. CDR1 MNHEY and CDR2 SVGAGI are derived from the germline V gene. V lost 3 bases and J lost 2 bases, and the count of bases not matched to a germline gene is 7.